Shown below are 10 T cell receptor beta chains from a single sample sequenced in a study of T cell clonality in common variable immunodeficiency. General study findings and limits: Fewer deletions and N-nucleotide insertions were reportedly seen in common variable immunodeficiency TCR beta sequences.

Antigens for these TCRs are unknown. Produced via immunoSEQ multiplex PCR; TCRdb's table is partial and in-frame only. This sample has 25,000 to 30,000 clones, each found more than once. Sequencing used peripheral blood mononuclear cells. The receptors here all came from a human donor with common variable immunodeficiency.

As to this clone: The read finishes 3 residues shy of the CDR3 end, and the germline J gene is used to complete it. The chain is built from TRBV6-1 and TRBJ2-7, with 9 nucleotides matching TRBD1. CDR1 and CDR2 (germline): MNHNS, SASEGT. V lost 3 bases to trimming and J lost 3 bases; unmatched junction nucleotides: 6. The CDR3 has 15 amino acids. The DNA read from the CDR3 is TGTGCCAGCAGTGAGCCGGGACAGGGTAGCTACGAG. Amino acid sequence: CASSEPGQGSYE. The complete CDR3 sequence is CASSEPGQGSYEQYF.

A few counts support this clone. The read falls 3 residues short of the CDR3 end, and the missing part is taken from the germline J gene. The chain carries TRBV7-6 and TRBJ2-5; 10 bases are a match to TRBD2. Germline CDR1 reads SGHVS; CDR2 reads FNYEAQ. The junction had 6 bases not matched to a gene; V was cut back by 5 bases and J by 0 bases. The CDR3 length is 16 residues. CDR3 DNA (partial): TGTGCCAGCAGCAGGGGGACTAGCGTAAACCAAGAGACC. Its translation is CASSRGTSVNQET. The full CDR3 sequence reads CASSRGTSVNQETQYF.

This clone appeared many times. The missing CDR3 end, 3 residues past where the read stops, is filled in from the germline J gene. The chain carries TRBV5-6 and TRBJ2-7; D is perhaps TRBD1 (6 bases). The CDR3 has 14 residues. The germline V gene encodes CDR1 SGHDT and CDR2 YYEEEE. V lost 2 bases to trimming and J lost 4 bases, with 13 bases between them. CDR3 amino acids: CASSFGTTKYEQYF. The sequenced part of the CDR3 DNA is TGTGCCAGCAGCTTCGGGACAACTAAGTACGAG.

This clone was seen more than once but under ten times. The CDR3 is cut off 3 residues early in the read; its end comes from the germline J gene. V is TRBV7-2 and J is TRBJ2-1; 11 bases line up with TRBD2. V lost 6 bases to trimming and J lost 7 bases; unmatched junction nucleotides: 8. Germline V gives CDR1 SGHTA, CDR2 FQGNSA. There are 15 residues in the CDR3. The DNA read from the CDR3 is TGTGCCAGCAGTCCTAGCGGGGGGCCCTCTAATGAG. Its translation is CASSPSGGPSNE. The full CDR3 protein is CASSPSGGPSNEQFF.

The sample holds a few counts of this clone. The read is 3 residues too short to cover the CDR3 end, so that end is filled in from the germline J gene. This chain uses TRBV7-6 with TRBJ2-2, with no clear D. The V gene's germline CDR1 is SGHVS and CDR2 FNYEAQ. Trimming stripped 5 bases from V and 5 bases from J, with 9 bases between. The CDR3 runs to 13 residues. CDR3 DNA (partial): TGTGCCAGCAGCCCTCAGGAAACCGGGGAG. Amino acid sequence: CASSPQETGE. Given in full, the CDR3 is CASSPQETGELFF.

This clone was seen a few times. Coverage ceases 3 residues before the CDR3 finishes, and the germline J gene fills in the end. The rearrangement joins TRBV18 to TRBJ1-5; TRBD1 is a possible D gene (6 bases). Germline lookup yields CDR1 KGHSH and CDR2 LQKENI. This CDR3 region has 15 residues. The V gene lost 1 base and the J gene lost 5 bases, with 12 bases spanning the gap. Here the CDR3 reads CASSPRQDSDQPQHF. The CDR3 DNA, read in part, is TGTGCCAGCTCACCACGTCAGGACAGTGATCAGCCC.

This clone was counted between two and nine times. The read comes to an end 3 residues before the CDR3 does, leaving the germline J gene to fill in the end. This sequence joins TRBV19 and TRBJ2-2, with 8 positions matching TRBD1. J lost 5 bases, V lost 4 bases, and 15 bases had no gene match. The CDR3 has 18 residues. The germline V gene has CDR1 LNHDA and CDR2 SQIVND (reference sequence). The CDR3 reads CASSTLYSGQGGTGELFF. The DNA read from the CDR3 is TGTGCCAGTAGTACCCTCTACAGCGGACAGGGAGGAACCGGGGAG.

Worth noting for this clone: The read terminates 3 residues before the CDR3 end, so the remaining end is supplied by the germline J gene. Different DNA sequences within this sample yield the same CDR3. J is TRBJ2-4 and V is TRBV7-9; no definite D call. The CDR3 covers 15 residues. In germline, CDR1 is SEHNR, CDR2 FQNEAQ (reference sequence). The ends were cut back, 4 bases at V and 3 bases at J, with 13 bases in the middle. The CDR3 region is CASSSKSGGKNIQYF. The CDR3 DNA, read in part, is TGTGCCAGCAGCTCAAAATCGGGTGGCAAAAACATT.

This clone has only a few counts. The CDR3 DNA, read in part, is TGTGCCAGCAGATCAATGTCGACAGGCCAAGAGACC. This encodes CASRSMSTGQET. The CDR3 reads in full as CASRSMSTGQETQYF. The rearrangement joins TRBV7-9 to TRBJ2-5; TRBD1 might be the D (6 bases). The observed sequence ends 3 residues before the CDR3 terminus, with the missing tail filled in from the germline J gene. V lost 6 bases and J 1 base, leaving 15 bases between the germline ends. The CDR3 has 15 amino acids. Germline V lookup: CDR1 SEHNR, CDR2 FQNEAQ (reference sequence).

This clone was detected a few times. Sequencing ends 3 residues short of the CDR3 end; the germline J gene provides the rest. The genes are TRBV18 and TRBJ1-2, with TRBD1 identical over 8 bases. The CDR3 is 16 residues long. Per the germline V gene, CDR1 is KGHSH and CDR2 is LQKENI. V was pared by 4 bases and J by 0 bases, with 7 bases of the junction left unmatched. The CDR3 DNA, read in part, is TGTGCCAGCTCACGGGGCCAGGGGGCAGCTAACTATGGC. The encoded protein is CASSRGQGAANYG. The complete CDR3 sequence is CASSRGQGAANYGYTF.